A selection of T cell receptor beta chains follows, all from one sample in a study of CD8 T cells in Susac syndrome. TCRdb re-analysed the immunoSEQ multiplex PCR reads in MiXCR, keeping a single row per CDR3 protein. In the table there are about 130,000 distinct CDR3 sequences, 75% to 90% of which are singletons. The sample comprised CD8+ T cells from PBMCs. The source is a human donor with multiple sclerosis. Each CDR3 is given with its conserved first and last residue. A D gene is named only where the DNA matches it firmly. Rows may omit the clone size; those that give it use once, few, many or a size class.

D	V	J	size	DNA	CDR3
TRBD1	TRBV7-2	TRBJ2-6	NA	TGTGCCAGCAGCTCTCACAGGGGTGGTGGGGCCAACGTCCTGACTTTC	CASSSHRGGGANVLTF
NA	TRBV7-9	TRBJ1-1	NA	TGTGCCAGCAGGCCAACCACAGCGAACACTGAAGCTTTCTTT	CASRPTTANTEAFF
NA	TRBV11-2	TRBJ1-3	NA	TGTGCCATTAGCATAGTGAACACCATATATTTT	CAISIVNTIYF
NA	TRBV18	TRBJ2-1	few	TGTACCAGCTCCCCGAGGTCGGGGGATGAGCAGTTCTTC	CTSSPRSGDEQFF
NA	TRBV2	TRBJ2-1	NA	TGTGCCAGCAGTGACGTCCTGGCTAGCCCCTACAATGAGCAGTTCTTC	CASSDVLASPYNEQFF
NA	TRBV12-3/TRBV12-4	TRBJ2-7	NA	TGTGCCAGCAGTTCGGGACTGCCCGAGCAGTACTTC	CASSSGLPEQYF
NA	TRBV27	TRBJ1-5	NA	TGTGCCAGCAGTTTATTGGGGGGGGCCGTTCAGCCCCAGCATTTT	CASSLLGGAVQPQHF
NA	TRBV7-9	TRBJ2-7	NA	TGTGCCGGCAGCTTAGGGCAGGGATACGAGCAGTACTTC	CAGSLGQGYEQYF
NA	TRBV7-9	TRBJ1-2	NA	TGTGCCAGCAGTGATAAAAGGGGACCGAACTATGGCTACACCTTC	CASSDKRGPNYGYTF
NA	TRBV7-2	TRBJ2-3	NA	TGTGCCAGCAGCCTGGCTGGGAGTACCACAGATACGCAGTATTTT	CASSLAGSTTDTQYF
NA	TRBV7-9	TRBJ1-1	NA	TGTGCCAGCAGACCCCGGGGGACCACTGAAGCTTTCTTT	CASRPRGTTEAFF
NA	TRBV12-3/TRBV12-4	TRBJ1-3	NA	TGTGCCAGCAGTTTTCCCCAGGGAAACACCATATATTTT	CASSFPQGNTIYF
NA	TRBV7-9	TRBJ2-1	NA	TGTGCCAGCAGCTTATTTCTGGATGAGCAGTTCTTC	CASSLFLDEQFF
TRBD1	TRBV10-3	TRBJ1-1	NA	TGTGCCGCTGGGACAGGGGGCAGGTTCACTGAAGCTTTCTTT	CAAGTGGRFTEAFF
NA	TRBV27	TRBJ2-5	NA	TGTGCCAGCAGTTTATTGGGGGTTGAGACCCAGTACTTC	CASSLLGVETQYF
NA	TRBV11-2	TRBJ1-1	NA	TGTGCCAGCAGCCTAGGGCCAGGGGAAACTGAAGCTTTCTTT	CASSLGPGETEAFF
TRBD2	TRBV2	TRBJ2-1	NA	TGTGCCAGCCACCGGGGGGGCGGGTACAATGAGCAGTTCTTC	CASHRGGGYNEQFF
TRBD1	TRBV2	TRBJ1-1	NA	TGTGCCAGCAATCTGGACAGGGACACTGAAGCTTTCTTT	CASNLDRDTEAFF
NA	TRBV4-1	TRBJ1-4	once	TGCGCCAGCAGCATTGGAGAGGCTAATGAAAAACTGTTTTTT	CASSIGEANEKLFF
TRBD2	TRBV28	TRBJ2-5	NA	TGTGCCAGCAGCGATTTGTCCGGGACTATTAATGGAGAGACCCAGTACTTC	CASSDLSGTINGETQYF
NA	TRBV27	TRBJ2-3	NA	TGTGCCAGCAGTTTATTTACCAGGGATTGGAGCACAGATACGCAGTATTTT	CASSLFTRDWSTDTQYF
NA	TRBV4-1	TRBJ2-1	once	TGCGCCAGCAGCCAAGATCGGCCCGGGACGGGCTACAATGAGCAGTTCTTC	CASSQDRPGTGYNEQFF
NA	TRBV4-1	TRBJ1-2	few	TGCGCCAGCAGCCAGGTACAGGGAACTAACTATGGCTACACCTTC	CASSQVQGTNYGYTF
NA	TRBV29-1	TRBJ1-2	medium-sized	TGCAGCGGCGCTTTTGGCTATGGCTACACCTTC	CSGAFGYGYTF
NA	TRBV19	TRBJ1-1	once	TGTGCCAGTAGTATAGGGACAGAACTACACCCTCGGGGCACTGAAGCTTTCTTT	CASSIGTELHPRGTEAFF
NA	TRBV9	TRBJ1-1	NA	TGTGCCAGCAGCGTTAGGACAGAAGGCGCTGAAGCTTTCTTT	CASSVRTEGAEAFF
NA	TRBV7-2	TRBJ2-7	NA	TGTGCCAGCAGCTTCCTTGGGGGGTCCTACGAGCAGTACTTC	CASSFLGGSYEQYF
NA	TRBV19	TRBJ1-2	NA	TGTGCCAGTAGTAATTGGTTCAGTTCTAACTATGGCTACACCTTC	CASSNWFSSNYGYTF
NA	TRBV7-9	TRBJ1-1	NA	TGTGCCAGCAGCTTACCTCTTCGGGGGGAAGCTTTCTTT	CASSLPLRGEAFF
NA	TRBV21-1	TRBJ1-5	NA	TGTGCCAGCAGCGATAAACGGCCGGGAGAGGGGGCGCGCATCAACCCGGGGCCCCAGCATTTT	CASSDKRPGEGARINPGPQHF
TRBD2	TRBV7-2	TRBJ2-2	NA	TGTGCCAGCAGCTTAAGTGAACTAGCGTTTTTTCTCAACACCGGGGAGCTGTTTTTT	CASSLSELAFFLNTGELFF
NA	TRBV2	TRBJ1-4	NA	TGTGCCAGCATTCTCTCGTACGATTGGAATGAAAAACTGTTTTTT	CASILSYDWNEKLFF
TRBD2	TRBV28	TRBJ2-7	NA	TGTGGCGCAGCGGGGCTAGCGGGGTACGAGCAGTACTTC	CGAAGLAGYEQYF
NA	TRBV27	TRBJ1-5	few	TGTGCCAGCAGTTTAGGAGGGGCGGGTCAGCCCCAGCATTTT	CASSLGGAGQPQHF
TRBD2	TRBV4-1	TRBJ2-1	NA	TGCGCCAGCAGCGAGCGGGAGAGCTACAATGAGCAGTTCTTC	CASSERESYNEQFF
NA	TRBV6-5	TRBJ1-2	few	TGTGCCAGCAGTTACTTGGGACACAGCCTAGATGGCTACACCTTC	CASSYLGHSLDGYTF
NA	TRBV7-9	TRBJ2-3	NA	TGTGCCAGCAGCTTATATTTGGCAGATACGCAGTATTTT	CASSLYLADTQYF
TRBD2	TRBV4-1	TRBJ2-5	NA	TGCGCCAGCAGCCCGCCTCGCGGGGGGCAAGAGACCCAGTACTTC	CASSPPRGGQETQYF
NA	TRBV15	TRBJ1-1	NA	TGTGCCACCAGCAGCGTTTCCAAGAGAGCCGAAGCTTTCTTT	CATSSVSKRAEAFF
NA	TRBV27	TRBJ2-7	few	TGTGCCAGCAGTTTAGAGGGGAACAACGAGCAGTACTTC	CASSLEGNNEQYF
NA	TRBV4-1	TRBJ2-3	NA	TGCGCCAGCAGCCAAGATACCCCCACAGATACGCAGTATTTT	CASSQDTPTDTQYF
NA	TRBV6-5	TRBJ2-6	NA	TGTGCCAGCAGCGCACTCAGGAGGGCCAACGTCCTGACTTTC	CASSALRRANVLTF
NA	TRBV13	TRBJ2-1	NA	TGTGCCAGCAGCTCGACCGTCGCAGTAGCGGAGGACAATGAGCAGTTCTTC	CASSSTVAVAEDNEQFF
NA	TRBV5-1	TRBJ2-3	few	TGCGCCAGCAGCCCGGGAACCGCCTACACAGATACGCAGTATTTT	CASSPGTAYTDTQYF
NA	TRBV29-1	TRBJ1-1	NA	TGCAGCACCGGCGTAGGTACTGAAGCTTTCTTT	CSTGVGTEAFF
NA	TRBV19	TRBJ1-5	NA	TGTGCCAGTAGTATAGTACAGGGAGGGCAGCCCCAGCATTTT	CASSIVQGGQPQHF
NA	TRBV29-1	TRBJ2-7	NA	TGCAGCGTTGAAGCATGGCGGGAGCAGTACTTC	CSVEAWREQYF
NA	TRBV24-1	TRBJ2-1	NA	TGTGCCACCAGTGATGGGGGGTACAATGAGCAGTTCTTC	CATSDGGYNEQFF
NA	TRBV2	TRBJ2-7	NA	TGTGCCAGCAGTGAAGAGAGGGGATACTCCTACGAGCAGTACTTC	CASSEERGYSYEQYF